This T cell receptor (beta chain) was captured in a study of OX40 agonist ivuxolimab in advanced cancers. On the study more broadly: Ivuxolimab, an antibody that agonizes OX40 (CD134), was administered to the patients.

Worth noting for this clone: The antigen remains unidentified.

Study-level results: Dosing at 0.1 to 3.0 mg/kg was accompanied by clonal expansion of CD4+ and CD8+ blood T cells by week 6.

J was trimmed by 6 bases and V by 1 base; bases with no gene match: 9. The CDR3 totals 15 residues. Germline V lookup: CDR1 SGHNT, CDR2 YYREEE (reference sequence). Using immunoSEQ multiplex PCR, the repertoire was profiled, and TCRdb retains in-frame clones only, with some absent. The profile shows approximately 76,000 clones, approximately 85% of them singletons. The rearrangement joins TRBV5-4 to TRBJ1-2, with 7 bases that match TRBD1. This TCR was recovered from an adult with an advanced solid tumor such as melanoma, head and neck, liver or kidney cancer. Sequences were derived from CD4+ or CD8+ T cells sorted from blood, sampled in a trial of the OX40 agonist ivuxolimab. CDR3 in DNA: TGTGCCAGCAGCTTGCGAGACAGGGAATTTGATGGCTACACCTTC. Protein: CASSLRDREFDGYTF.